This T cell receptor beta chain was sequenced during a study of blood T cell repertoires in COVID-19. Study-wide context: Samples of COVID-19 (acute and convalescent) were obtained from the United States, Italy and Spain. From T cells, B-cell-depleted T cells, or PBMCs came the material, which was cDNA or gDNA.

Patients from Seattle were sampled longitudinally, starting during active infection. V lost 4 bases to trimming and J lost 2 bases, with 17 bases between them. This CDR3 has 16 amino acids. Germline CDR1 SGDLS, CDR2 YYNGEE. Authors' processing steps: Reference gene primer amplification in the assay estimated nucleated cell counts. The assay was immunoSEQ multiplex PCR, and TCRdb's table has in-frame clones only and misses some. Clone size and the V and J calls come from that table; the DNA yielded D and trimming. The top ten hold roughly 4.8% of the sample, which has roughly 100,000 clones, roughly 81% seen once.

The rearrangement joins TRBV9 to TRBJ2-3; tentative D call: TRBD1 (5 bases). This receptor was obtained from a man older than 75 with COVID-19, enrolled during active disease. Sequencing was done on a sample of peripheral blood. CDR3 coding DNA: TGTGCCAGCAGCACTGACAGCCTCCTCCCCACAGATACGCAGTATTTT. Amino acid sequence: CASSTDSLLPTDTQYF.